This passage covers 6 T cell receptor beta chains from one sample sequenced in a study of cytomegalovirus exposure and HLA in healthy donors. In the PCR, 60 Vbeta and 13 Jbeta primers were used. TCRdb's copy holds only in-frame clones and misses some; the assay was immunoSEQ multiplex PCR. The profile shows some 150,000 clones, more than 60% of them singletons. The sequenced sample was PBMCs. These receptors were collected from a female donor in good health and CMV-seronegative.

This chain links TRBV12-5 with TRBJ2-1; 8 bases line up with TRBD2. The V segment lost 2 bases and the J segment 2 bases; nucleotides outside the gene matches: 8. The CDR3 sequence is 17 residues long. Germline V gives CDR1 LGHNT, CDR2 FRNRAP. The CDR3 spells CASGLPRRGGAYNEQFF. CDR3 coding DNA: TGTGCTAGTGGTTTGCCCCGCCGGGGGGGCGCCTACAATGAGCAGTTCTTC.

The chain recombines TRBV29-1 with TRBJ2-3, with 8 bases aligning to TRBD2. The germline V gene encodes CDR1 SQVTM and CDR2 ANQGSEA. The CDR3 extends over 13 amino acids. Trimming removed 5 bases from V and 2 bases from J; junction bases left unmatched: 3. CDR3 region: CSVLAGITDTQYF. CDR3 DNA sequence: TGCAGCGTTTTAGCGGGAATCACAGATACGCAGTATTTT.

V gene TRBV7-2 combines with J gene TRBJ2-7, with D unresolved. The CDR3 loop spans 15 amino acids. The germline V gene encodes CDR1 SGHTA and CDR2 FQGNSA. Trimming pared 6 bases from V and 0 bases from J, leaving 15 bases between. CDR3 nucleotide sequence: TGTGCCAGCAGGCCCGAGAGGCAGCCCTCCTACGAGCAGTACTTC. Its translation is CASRPERQPSYEQYF.

This rearrangement joins TRBV5-6 to TRBJ2-2, with 8 bases identical to TRBD2. Germline V gene sequence: CDR1 SGHDT, CDR2 YYEEEE. V shed 5 bases and J 5 bases; nucleotides not matched to a gene: 5. There are 14 residues in the CDR3. The CDR3 sequence is CASRGAGETGELFF. DNA for the CDR3: TGTGCCAGCAGGGGAGCGGGAGAGACCGGGGAGCTGTTTTTT.

The V and J genes are TRBV4-1 and TRBJ1-5; 11 bases line up with TRBD1. Trimming removed 7 bases from V and 3 bases from J; junction bases left unmatched: 17. CDR3 length equals 19 residues. CDR1 and CDR2 from the germline V gene are MGHRA and YSYEKL. CDR3 residues: CASTPGTGGVIASNQPQHF. The DNA for the CDR3 is TGCGCCAGCACCCCCGGGACAGGGGGTGTAATAGCGTCCAATCAGCCCCAGCATTTT.

The chain has TRBV2 and TRBJ1-1; TRBD1 might be the D (6 bases). The CDR3 has 16 amino acids. Trimming took 1 base from V and 4 from J, leaving 16 bases between them. CDR1 and CDR2 (germline): SNHLY, FYNNEI. CDR3 loop: CASSEGPQGMGTEAFF. In DNA form, the CDR3 reads TGTGCCAGCAGTGAAGGCCCACAGGGAATGGGCACTGAAGCTTTCTTT.